Below are 22 T cell receptor beta chains sequenced from a single sample in a study of metastatic and nonmetastatic thyroid tumors. Each patient went into thyroid surgery without having received any treatment. TCRdb reprocessed the PCR reads using MiXCR. The sample consists of about 31,000 clones, more than 15% of them appearing once. The sample consisted of blood. The receptors were gathered from a female donor with papillary thyroid cancer or a benign thyroid nodule (not recorded which). Some clones in this sample may be carry-over from other donors' samples.

This clone was observed a few times. The chain carries TRBV2 and TRBJ2-5; 7 bases match TRBD1. V shed 11 bases and J 2 bases; nucleotides not matched to a gene: 11. Germline loops: CDR1 SNHLY, CDR2 FYNNEI. The CDR3 spans 14 residues. The CDR3 nucleotides are TGTGCCGGTGGACAGGACTGTGGTCAAGAGACCCAGTACTTC. This encodes CAGGQDCGQETQYF.

This chain connects TRBV20-1 to TRBJ2-6; maybe TRBD1 (6 bases). Germline V gives CDR1 DFQATT, CDR2 SNEGSKA (reference sequence). V dropped 4 bases and J dropped 0 bases, with 16 bases sitting between them. This CDR3 spans 17 amino acids. CDR3 loop: CSAIDTGRYSGANVLTF. CDR3 DNA sequence: TGCAGTGCTATTGATACAGGGCGGTACTCTGGGGCCAACGTCCTGACTTTC.

At least ten counts were recorded for this clone. The chain links TRBV2 to TRBJ2-1; 16 bases match TRBD2. Germline CDR1 and CDR2: SNHLY and FYNNEI. Trimming at V came to 2 bases and at J to 10 bases, leaving 2 bases not matched to a gene. The CDR3 extends over 15 amino acids. The CDR3 spells CASSESGLAGGEQFF. CDR3 in DNA: TGTGCCAGCAGTGAATCGGGACTAGCGGGAGGGGAGCAGTTCTTC.

This clone was counted at least ten times. The CDR3 reads CAWSLGEGHTEAFF. The CDR3 DNA reads TGTGCCTGGTCCCTGGGGGAGGGACACACTGAAGCTTTCTTT. The chain links TRBV30 to TRBJ1-1, with D tentatively TRBD1 (5 bases). Germline V gene sequence: CDR1 GTSNPN, CDR2 SVGIG (reference sequence). The V end was cut by 5 bases, the J end by 3 bases, with 16 bases between. The CDR3 runs to 14 residues.

Ten or more counts support this clone. This chain connects TRBV4-2 to TRBJ1-4, with a weak D call TRBD1 (5 bases). Germline lookup yields CDR1 LGHNA and CDR2 YNFKEQ. This CDR3 is 14 amino acids long. The V end lost 4 bases, the J end lost 4 bases, and 10 bases lay between the germline ends. Here the CDR3 reads CASSLGADNEKLFF. The CDR3 nucleotides read TGTGCCAGCAGCCTCGGGGCTGATAATGAAAAACTGTTTTTT.

The chain employs TRBV6-2 or TRBV6-3 and TRBJ2-2; D possibly corresponds to TRBD1 (6 bases). Trimming left V 5 bases short and J 5 bases short, with 15 bases between. The CDR3 runs to 15 residues. CDR1 MNHEY and CDR2 SVGEGT come from the germline V gene. The CDR3 loop reads CASSTTGGMTGELFF. The CDR3, as DNA: TGTGCCAGCAGTACGACAGGTGGTATGACCGGGGAGCTGTTTTTT.

This clone came up many times. This sequence joins TRBV19 and TRBJ2-7, with 9 nucleotides matching TRBD2. This CDR3 region has 15 residues. After removal of 3 bases from V and 1 base from J, the junction contained 4 bases not matched to a gene. CDR1 LNHDA and CDR2 SQIVND come from the germline V gene (reference sequence). As DNA, the CDR3 is TGTGCCAGTAGTATTAGGACTAGCGTATCCTACGAGCAGTACTTC. This encodes CASSIRTSVSYEQYF.

The chain joins TRBV7-3 to TRBJ2-7, with TRBD2 identical over 7 bases. CDR3 size: 18 residues. Germline V gene data show CDR1 as SGHTA and CDR2 as FQGTGA. After removal of 5 bases from V and 2 bases from J, the junction contained 18 bases not matched to a gene. The CDR3 reads CASSPQPSGGGGAYEQYF. The CDR3 coding sequence is TGTGCCAGCAGCCCGCAGCCTAGCGGTGGGGGAGGGGCCTACGAGCAGTACTTC.

At least ten counts were recorded for this clone. This rearrangement joins TRBV7-9 to TRBJ2-1, with 8 nucleotides matching TRBD2. V lost 1 base, J lost 4 bases, and 3 bases stayed unmatched. This CDR3 comprises 15 residues. In germline, CDR1 is SEHNR, CDR2 FQNEAQ (reference sequence). The CDR3 reads CASSLVLADYNEQFF. As DNA, the CDR3 is TGTGCCAGCAGCTTAGTACTAGCGGATTACAATGAGCAGTTCTTC.

This clone was seen repeatedly, ten times or more. The chain uses TRBV30 and TRBJ2-7; no clear D. Germline lookup yields CDR1 GTSNPN and CDR2 SVGIG (reference sequence). This CDR3 is 12 amino acids long. V gave up 2 bases and J gave up 3 bases, with 8 bases separating them. CDR3 DNA sequence: TGTGCCTGGAGTCAGGAGATCTACGAGCAGTACTTC. It yields the protein CAWSQEIYEQYF.

This sequence joins TRBV27 and TRBJ2-7; maybe TRBD2 (6 bases). CDR3 size: 17 residues. Trimming removed 6 bases from V and 2 bases from J, with 23 bases in between. Germline lookup yields CDR1 MNHEY and CDR2 SMNVEV (reference sequence). The CDR3 coding sequence is TGTGCCAGCAGAATTCTCACTTGGAGGGACGGAGCCTACGAGCAGTACTTC. As protein: CASRILTWRDGAYEQYF.

This clone has a count of ten or more. The rearrangement links TRBV5-1 to TRBJ2-2, with no clear D. With 6 bases removed from V and 0 bases from J, the gap between germline ends came to 9 bases. CDR3 length: 14 residues. Germline CDR1 and CDR2: SGHRS and YFSETQ. CDR3 DNA sequence: TGCGCCAGCAAAACCTCCGCGAACACCGGGGAGCTGTTTTTT. Protein sequence: CASKTSANTGELFF.

The CDR3 sequence: CASSLGGSNSPLHF. As DNA, the CDR3 is TGTGCCAGCAGCTTAGGGGGAAGTAACTCACCCCTCCACTTT. This rearrangement joins TRBV7-9 to TRBJ1-6; D call uncertain. Per the germline V gene, CDR1 is SEHNR and CDR2 is FQNEAQ (reference sequence). The CDR3 runs to 14 residues. The V end lost 1 base, the J end lost 10 bases, and 11 bases lay between the germline ends.

This chain joins TRBV24-1 and TRBJ2-2, with 8 bases identical to TRBD2. In germline, CDR1 is KGHDR, CDR2 SFDVKD. Losses at the gene ends were 3 bases for V and 1 base for J; bases not matched to a gene: 6. The CDR3 sequence is 17 residues long. The CDR3 DNA sequence: TGTGCCACCAGTGATCGACTAGCGCCCCAGAACACCGGGGAGCTGTTTTTT. It encodes CATSDRLAPQNTGELFF.

V gene TRBV5-1 combines with J gene TRBJ2-7; 9 nucleotides match TRBD1. The CDR3 length is 16 residues. Losses at the gene ends were 2 bases for V and 5 bases for J; bases not matched to a gene: 11. Looked up from germline, CDR1 is SGHRS and CDR2 is YFSETQ. CDR3 sequence reads: CASSFSPGQGPHEQYF. The CDR3 DNA reads TGCGCCAGCAGCTTCTCCCCGGGACAGGGTCCCCACGAGCAGTACTTC.

This clone was found once. CDR3 amino acids: CASSPFMGMTGRYEQYF. The CDR3 DNA follows: TGTGCCAGCAGCCCCTTCATGGGAATGACAGGACGCTACGAGCAGTACTTC. The V call is TRBV4-2, the J call TRBJ2-7; tentatively, D is TRBD1 (6 bases). The CDR3 has 17 residues. Germline CDR1 reads LGHNA; CDR2 reads YNFKEQ. The ends were cut back, 4 bases at V and 3 bases at J, with 22 bases in the middle.

This clone is termed medium-sized (0.01 to 0.1%). The chain recombines TRBV12-3 or TRBV12-4 with TRBJ2-7; D may be TRBD2 (6 bases). V lost 3 bases to trimming and J lost 6 bases, with 12 bases between them. The CDR3 is 13 residues long. The CDR3 loop is CASSFRDSAEQYF. In DNA, the CDR3 is TGTGCCAGCAGTTTCCGGGACTCAGCCGAGCAGTACTTC.

This clone occurred many times. Given the absence of the conserved phenylalanine or tryptophan at the CDR3 end, a read error is likely. The chain couples TRBV12-3 or TRBV12-4 to TRBJ2-3, with TRBD2 matching 14 bases. J lost 0 bases, V lost 8 bases, and 10 bases had no gene match. The CDR3 covers 18 residues. The CDR3 region is CASRPGLAGEGSTDTQYS. Written as DNA, the CDR3 is TGTGCCAGCCGCCCGGGACTAGCGGGAGAGGGGAGCACAGATACGCAGTATTCT.

This clone was observed at least ten times. This rearrangement joins TRBV20-1 to TRBJ2-2; D is possibly TRBD2 (6 bases). Between the trimmed V and J ends, which lost 1 base and 4 bases, there was a span of 13 bases. The CDR3 spans 15 residues. Germline V gives CDR1 DFQATT, CDR2 SNEGSKA (reference sequence). CDR3 region: CSARAGGAGTGELFF. The CDR3 DNA follows: TGCAGTGCTAGAGCAGGCGGGGCGGGCACCGGGGAGCTGTTTTTT.

This clone was seen repeatedly, ten times or more. The chain recombines TRBV7-3 with TRBJ2-1; 15 bases line up with TRBD2. The CDR3 covers 18 residues. CDR1 SGHTA and CDR2 FQGTGA come from the germline V gene. V lost 5 bases, J lost 4 bases, and 9 bases stayed unmatched. The DNA for the CDR3 is TGTGCCAGCAGCCTCGGGACTAGCGGGGGGCCGGGTTACAATGAGCAGTTCTTC. Translating gives CASSLGTSGGPGYNEQFF.

This clone appeared many times. A read error may explain this, as a much larger clone is one base away. This rearrangement joins TRBV24-1 to TRBJ1-5; tentative D call: TRBD1 (5 bases). The CDR3 extends over 14 amino acids. Germline V gene lookup returns CDR1 KGHDR and CDR2 SFDVKD. Trimming stripped 9 bases from V and 0 bases from J, with 11 bases between. The CDR3: CATGPQGSNQPQHF. CDR3 nucleotide sequence: TGTGCCACCGGCCCGCAGGGTAGCAATCAGCCCCAGCATTTT.

There are many counts of this clone. The chain carries TRBV4-2 and TRBJ2-1, with 9 bases that match TRBD2. With V trimmed by 0 bases and J by 7 bases, 7 bases remained unmatched. The CDR3 sequence is 16 residues long. Germline assignment: CDR1 LGHNA and CDR2 YNFKEQ. The CDR3 bases are TGTGCCAGCAGCCAAGATGGGGGCGGGGGGGCAAATGAGCAGTTCTTC. Protein: CASSQDGGGGANEQFF.